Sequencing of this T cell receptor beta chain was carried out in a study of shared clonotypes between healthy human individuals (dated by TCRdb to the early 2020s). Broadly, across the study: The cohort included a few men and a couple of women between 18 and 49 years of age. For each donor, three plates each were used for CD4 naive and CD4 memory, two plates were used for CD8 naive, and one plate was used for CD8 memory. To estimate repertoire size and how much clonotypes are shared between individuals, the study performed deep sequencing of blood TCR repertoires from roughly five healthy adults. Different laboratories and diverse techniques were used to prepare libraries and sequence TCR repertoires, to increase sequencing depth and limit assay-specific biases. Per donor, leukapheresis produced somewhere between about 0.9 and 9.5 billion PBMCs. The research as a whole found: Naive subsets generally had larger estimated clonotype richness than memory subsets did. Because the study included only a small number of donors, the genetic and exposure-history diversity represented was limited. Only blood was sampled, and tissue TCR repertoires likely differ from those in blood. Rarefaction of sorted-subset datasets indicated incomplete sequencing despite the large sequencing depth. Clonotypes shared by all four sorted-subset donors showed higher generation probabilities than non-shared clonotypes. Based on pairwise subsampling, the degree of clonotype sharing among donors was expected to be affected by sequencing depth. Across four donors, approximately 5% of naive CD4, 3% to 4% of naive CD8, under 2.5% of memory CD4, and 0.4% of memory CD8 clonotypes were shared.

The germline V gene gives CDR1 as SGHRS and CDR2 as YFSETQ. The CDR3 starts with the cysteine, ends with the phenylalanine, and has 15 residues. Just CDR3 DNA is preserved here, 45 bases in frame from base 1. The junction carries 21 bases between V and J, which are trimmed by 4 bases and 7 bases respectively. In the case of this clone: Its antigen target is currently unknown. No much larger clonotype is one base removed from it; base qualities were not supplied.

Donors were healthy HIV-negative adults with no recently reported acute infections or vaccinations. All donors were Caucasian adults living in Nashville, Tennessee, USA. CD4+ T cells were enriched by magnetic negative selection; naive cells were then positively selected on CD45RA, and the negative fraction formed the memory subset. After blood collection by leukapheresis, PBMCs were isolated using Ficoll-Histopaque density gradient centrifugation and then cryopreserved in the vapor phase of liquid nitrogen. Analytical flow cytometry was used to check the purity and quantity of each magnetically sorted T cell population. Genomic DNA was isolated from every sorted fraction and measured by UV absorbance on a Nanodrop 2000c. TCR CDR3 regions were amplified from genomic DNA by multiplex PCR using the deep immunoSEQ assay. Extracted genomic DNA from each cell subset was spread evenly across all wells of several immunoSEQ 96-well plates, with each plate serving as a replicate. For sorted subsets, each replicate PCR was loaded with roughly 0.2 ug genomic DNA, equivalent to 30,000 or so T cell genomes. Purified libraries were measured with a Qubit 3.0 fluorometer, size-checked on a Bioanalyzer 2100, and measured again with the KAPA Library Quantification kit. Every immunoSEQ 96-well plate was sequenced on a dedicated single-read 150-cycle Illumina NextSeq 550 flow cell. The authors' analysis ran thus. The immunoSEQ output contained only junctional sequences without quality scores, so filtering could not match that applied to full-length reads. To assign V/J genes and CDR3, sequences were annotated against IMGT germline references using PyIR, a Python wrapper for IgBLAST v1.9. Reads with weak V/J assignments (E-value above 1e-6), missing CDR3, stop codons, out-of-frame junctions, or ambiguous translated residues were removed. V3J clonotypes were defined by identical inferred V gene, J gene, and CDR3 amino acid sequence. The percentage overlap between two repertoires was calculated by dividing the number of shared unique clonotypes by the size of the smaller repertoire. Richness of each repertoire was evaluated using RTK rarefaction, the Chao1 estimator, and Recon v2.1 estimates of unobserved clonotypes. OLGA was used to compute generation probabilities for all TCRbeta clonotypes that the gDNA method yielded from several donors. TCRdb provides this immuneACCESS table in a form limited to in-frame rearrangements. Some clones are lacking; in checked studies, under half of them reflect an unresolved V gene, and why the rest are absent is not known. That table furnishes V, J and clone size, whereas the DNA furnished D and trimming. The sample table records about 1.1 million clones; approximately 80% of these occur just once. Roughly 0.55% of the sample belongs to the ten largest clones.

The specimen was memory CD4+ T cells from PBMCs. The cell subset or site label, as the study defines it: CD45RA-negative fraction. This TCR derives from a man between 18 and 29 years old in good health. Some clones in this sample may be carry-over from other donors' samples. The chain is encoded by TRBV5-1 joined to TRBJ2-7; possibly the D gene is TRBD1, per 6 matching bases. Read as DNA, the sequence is TGCGCCAGCAGCCCCGACCCCATTACAGGGAATGAGCAGTACTTC. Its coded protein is CASSPDPITGNEQYF.